A single sample gave rise to the 21 T cell receptor beta chains below, sequenced in a study of shared clonotypes between healthy human individuals. The protocol was immunoSEQ multiplex PCR, while the TCRdb copy is restricted to in-frame clones and leaves out a portion. The repertoire includes a few million clones, 80% to 95% of them detected once, and 0.3% to 0.4% sits in the top ten. The sample was naive CD4+ T cells from PBMCs. The subset denotes: CD45RA+ positively selected. These receptors all come from a man aged 18 to 35 in good health. Some clones in this sample may be carry-over from other donors' samples.

This rearrangement joins TRBV5-4 to TRBJ1-1, with a tentative D call TRBD1 (5 bases). The ends were cut back, 4 bases at V and 8 bases at J, with 15 bases in the middle. Germline V CDR1 and CDR2: SGHNT, YYREEE (reference sequence). The length of the CDR3 is 13 residues. CDR3 sequence: CASSHSRVTEAFF. In DNA form, the CDR3 reads TGTGCCAGCAGCCACAGCAGGGTGACGGAAGCTTTCTTT.

Details on this clone: Other DNA sequences from this sample encode an identical CDR3 as well. This rearrangement joins TRBV5-1 to TRBJ1-2, with a tentative D call TRBD1 (6 bases). V shed 2 bases and J shed 0 bases, with 8 bases lying between them. CDR3 length: 14 amino acids. The germline V gene has CDR1 SGHRS and CDR2 YFSETQ. The CDR3 reads CASSLGGSNYGYTF. CDR3 nucleotides: TGCGCCAGCAGCTTAGGGGGTTCTAACTATGGCTACACCTTC.

This clone was counted once. The chain couples TRBV6-6 to TRBJ1-5; 9 bases fit TRBD1. Trimming at V came to 1 base and at J to 7 bases, leaving 8 bases not matched to a gene. Germline V gene sequence: CDR1 MNHNY, CDR2 SVGAGI (reference sequence). CDR3 length equals 16 residues. DNA of the CDR3: TGTGCCAGCAGTTACTTTGGGACAGGGAAGGTGCAGCCCCAGCATTTT. It specifies CASSYFGTGKVQPQHF.

The chain couples TRBV11-2 to TRBJ2-7; 8 bases map to TRBD2. CDR1 is SGHAT, CDR2 FQNNGV, per germline. CDR3 length equals 14 residues. Trimming took 1 base from V and 4 from J; bases not matched to a gene: 3. CDR3 region: CASSLGLAQYEQYF. The CDR3 coding sequence is TGTGCCAGCAGCTTAGGACTAGCGCAGTACGAGCAGTACTTC.

The J gene is TRBJ2-2, the V gene TRBV9; D is ambiguous. This CDR3 region has 15 residues. Trimming took 3 bases from V and 4 from J, leaving 13 bases between them. Germline V gene sequence: CDR1 SGDLS, CDR2 YYNGEE. The CDR3 loop reads CASSAGPIVTGELFF. CDR3 DNA: TGTGCCAGCAGCGCAGGACCAATCGTCACCGGGGAGCTGTTTTTT.

The CDR3 nucleotides read TGTGCCAGCAGTGATTCGACTGGCGCTAATGAAAAACTGTTTTTT. Protein sequence: CASSDSTGANEKLFF. The J gene is TRBJ1-4, the V gene TRBV28; D is uncertain. V shed 5 bases and J shed 3 bases, with 13 bases lying between them. Looked up from germline, CDR1 is MDHEN and CDR2 is SYDVKM. The CDR3 is 15 residues long.

As regards this clone: The sample has other DNA sequences that encode this CDR3 too. J is TRBJ1-2 and V is TRBV5-1; 9 nucleotides match TRBD1. The length of the CDR3 is 14 residues. V gave up 2 bases and J gave up 5 bases; unmatched junction bases: 4. CDR1 and CDR2 from the germline V gene are SGHRS and YFSETQ. The CDR3 spells CASSLGGQGYGYTF. DNA for the CDR3: TGCGCCAGCAGCTTAGGAGGACAGGGGTATGGCTACACCTTC.

The J gene is TRBJ1-2, the V gene TRBV28; 11 positions agree with TRBD1. Germline trimming cut 5 bases from V and 3 bases from J; bases unmatched to any gene: 8. Germline lookup yields CDR1 MDHEN and CDR2 SYDVKM. This CDR3 is built from 16 residues. The CDR3 loop is CASSAAPGQGDYGYTF. CDR3 coding DNA: TGTGCCAGCAGTGCCGCCCCGGGACAGGGGGACTATGGCTACACCTTC.

The chain carries TRBV30 and TRBJ2-7; 10 bases are a match to TRBD2. The J segment lost 7 bases and the V segment lost 3 bases, leaving 9 bases of the junction unmatched. CDR1 and CDR2 (germline): GTSNPN, SVGIG (reference sequence). The CDR3 is 14 amino acids. This CDR3 is CAWRLAGAPGEQYF. The CDR3 DNA sequence: TGTGCCTGGAGGCTAGCGGGAGCCCCGGGGGAGCAGTACTTC.

This chain joins TRBV5-1 and TRBJ2-5; possibly TRBD1 for D (5 bases). The V gene lost 4 bases and the J gene lost 3 bases, with 13 bases spanning the gap. Germline V CDR1 and CDR2: SGHRS, YFSETQ. This CDR3 has 14 amino acids. The CDR3 DNA follows: TGCGCCAGCAGCACGACAGCCGTGAAAGAGACCCAGTACTTC. Encoded protein: CASSTTAVKETQYF.

The rearrangement joins TRBV6-5 to TRBJ1-2; D gene uncertain. The CDR3 runs to 15 residues. V lost 2 bases to trimming and J lost 2 bases, with 12 bases between them. Per germline, CDR1 MNHEY and CDR2 SVGAGI. This chain's CDR3 is CASSYGVGINYGYTF. CDR3 bases: TGTGCCAGCAGTTACGGCGTGGGAATAAACTATGGCTACACCTTC.

V gene TRBV11-1 combines with J gene TRBJ2-7, with 11 nucleotides matching TRBD1. Per the germline V gene, CDR1 is SGHAT and CDR2 is FQDESV (reference sequence). Trimming at V came to 1 base and at J to 2 bases, leaving 7 bases not matched to a gene. The CDR3 has 17 residues. CDR3 region: CASSLGRDRGNPYEQYF. The CDR3 bases are TGTGCCAGCAGCTTAGGCCGGGACAGGGGGAACCCCTACGAGCAGTACTTC.

The chain couples TRBV18 to TRBJ1-1; D is unresolved. The CDR3 covers 14 residues. V was pared by 0 bases and J by 2 bases, with 7 bases between. Germline V gene data show CDR1 as KGHSH and CDR2 as LQKENI. CDR3 protein: CASSPPLSNTEAFF. CDR3 in DNA: TGTGCCAGCTCACCACCACTATCCAACACTGAAGCTTTCTTT.

To note about this clone: The sample carries other DNA sequences with the same CDR3. J is TRBJ1-4 and V is TRBV5-1; D gene ambiguous. This CDR3 is 15 amino acids long. Germline V CDR1 and CDR2: SGHRS, YFSETQ. Trimming stripped 4 bases from V and 0 bases from J, with 10 bases between. The CDR3 region is CASSPSGTTNEKLFF. The CDR3, as DNA: TGCGCCAGCAGCCCCTCGGGGACAACTAATGAAAAACTGTTTTTT.

The J gene is TRBJ1-1, the V gene TRBV10-3; TRBD1 agrees at 10 bases. CDR3 size: 16 residues. The junction had 5 bases not matched to a gene; V was cut back by 0 bases and J by 4 bases. The germline gives CDR1 ENHRY, CDR2 SYGVKD. CDR3 region: CAISESKWDRGTEAFF. In DNA form, the CDR3 reads TGTGCCATCAGTGAGTCGAAGTGGGACAGGGGCACTGAAGCTTTCTTT.

The genes are TRBV5-6 and TRBJ1-6, with 9 bases that match TRBD1. CDR3 length: 17 residues. Germline CDR1 and CDR2: SGHDT and YYEEEE. J lost 3 bases, V lost 3 bases, and 7 bases had no gene match. The CDR3 coding sequence is TGTGCCAGCAGCTGGGGGACAGGGCTCAGCTATAATTCACCCCTCCACTTT. This sequence encodes CASSWGTGLSYNSPLHF.

This clone is a singleton in its sample. This specimen includes other DNA sequences encoding the same CDR3. The V and J genes are TRBV18 and TRBJ2-1; D call uncertain. Trimming cost V 3 bases and J 8 bases, with 8 bases left between them. CDR1 and CDR2 from the germline V gene are KGHSH and LQKENI. The CDR3 extends over 12 amino acids. CDR3 bases: TGTGCCAGCTCACCGACGGGTGATGAGCAGTTCTTC. Amino acid sequence: CASSPTGDEQFF.

With respect to this clone: Other DNA sequences from this sample encode an identical CDR3 as well. The chain carries TRBV18 and TRBJ1-4; tentative D call: TRBD1 (5 bases). Between the trimmed V and J ends, which lost 5 bases and 4 bases, there was a span of 8 bases. The length of the CDR3 is 13 residues. The germline gives CDR1 KGHSH, CDR2 LQKENI. The CDR3 loop is CASSRDLNEKLFF. The CDR3 region has the DNA TGTGCCAGCTCAAGGGACCTTAATGAAAAACTGTTTTTT.

The sample holds a few counts of this clone. The V call is TRBV2, the J call TRBJ2-5; D might be TRBD2 (5 bases). V was shortened by 5 bases and J by 5 bases, with 15 bases between the two germline ends. In germline, CDR1 is SNHLY, CDR2 FYNNEI. The CDR3 is made up of 14 amino acids. The CDR3: CASSQAGWEETQYF. The CDR3 DNA sequence: TGTGCCAGCAGTCAGGCGGGCTGGGAGGAGACCCAGTACTTC.

V usage is TRBV7-2 and J usage is TRBJ2-7, with a possible D match to TRBD2 (6 bases). The CDR3 is made up of 15 amino acids. Trimming took off 5 bases at V and 3 bases at J, with 17 bases between the two ends. Germline V gene lookup returns CDR1 SGHTA and CDR2 FQGNSA. Here the CDR3 DNA reads TGTGCCAGCAGCCGCACGGTAGCGGCGAACTACGAGCAGTACTTC. Amino acid sequence: CASSRTVAANYEQYF. Full variable domain (outside the CDR3, taken from reference TRBV7-2 and TRBJ2-7): GAGVSQSPSNKVTEKGKDVELRCDPISGHTALYWYRQSLGQGLEFLIYFQGNSAPDKSGLPSDRFSAERTGGSVSTLTIQRTQQEDSAVYLCASSRTVAANYEQYFGPGTRLTVT.

The gene calls are TRBV29-1 and TRBJ1-1, with 10 bases identical to TRBD1. Germline values: CDR1 SQVTM, CDR2 ANQGSEA. The CDR3 loop spans 14 amino acids. With V trimmed by 6 bases and J by 5 bases, 9 bases remained unmatched. The CDR3, as DNA: TGCAGCGTGGGCACCGGGACAGGGGTGACTGAAGCTTTCTTT. It encodes CSVGTGTGVTEAFF.